This is a list of T cell receptor beta chains from one sample in a study of cytotoxic CD8 clonotypes in ibrutinib-treated CLL. This table comes from immunoSEQ multiplex PCR, and its TCRdb copy is limited to in-frame clones, with some not included. Of 35,000 to 55,000 clones in the sample, roughly two thirds were seen once. Sequencing used PBMCs, obtained after 12 months of ibrutinib treatment. The receptor source for this set is a human donor with chronic lymphocytic leukemia. Each CDR3 is given without its conserved first and last residue. D genes are given only for firm matches.

TRBJ2-7	TRBV7-6	-	ASSPAAGIRWEQY
TRBJ2-7	TRBV10-3	-	AIRGDDEQY
TRBJ1-1	TRBV10-1	-	ASSERRGVPNTEAF
TRBJ2-5	TRBV7-3	TRBD1	ASSRDSQETQY
TRBJ1-2	TRBV27	-	ASSSGTMNYGYT
TRBJ1-5	TRBV7-8	TRBD1	ASSRDRGPLLNQPQH
TRBJ1-5	TRBV7-9	TRBD1	ASSLGGQGRH
TRBJ1-5	TRBV5-5	TRBD1	ASSSGQGIDRQPQH
TRBJ1-2	TRBV29-1	-	SVEGPSLGYT
TRBJ1-1	TRBV7-2	TRBD1	ASSSGGGTEAF
TRBJ1-2	TRBV19	TRBD1	ASSIGQGPHYYGYT
TRBJ2-3	TRBV19	-	ASSIDWGGYASTDTQY
TRBJ1-4	TRBV15	-	ATSRAEEVNEKLF
TRBJ1-4	TRBV2	TRBD1	ASSNMDRVKLF
TRBJ1-3	TRBV9	-	ASSSQGSGNTIY
TRBJ1-3	TRBV18	-	ASSPMSPSGGSGNTIY
TRBJ2-7	TRBV5-1	TRBD1	ASSVGTGQYEQY
TRBJ1-6	TRBV7-8	TRBD1	ASSLVQGLEPLH
TRBJ2-3	TRBV14	TRBD2	ASSGSGGSTDTQY
TRBJ2-4	TRBV7-9	-	ASSLSQVLAKNIQY
TRBJ2-5	TRBV19	TRBD1	ASTPGTGVQETQY
TRBJ2-5	TRBV19	-	ASSSQGNQETQY
TRBJ2-5	TRBV20-1	-	SAAPRETQY
TRBJ1-1	TRBV27	-	ASSRGVWVPNTEAF
TRBJ2-6	TRBV7-3	-	ASSLRAGRGSGANVLT